This T cell receptor beta chain was sequenced in a study of blood T cell repertoires in COVID-19. Study background: COVID-19 samples collected from the United States, Italy and Spain covered acute and convalescent phases. In each case, the material was cDNA or gDNA derived from T cells, B-cell-depleted T cells, or PBMCs.

Authors' analysis steps: Scientists estimated how many nucleated cells there were by amplifying reference gene primers. The repertoire was sequenced with immunoSEQ multiplex PCR; TCRdb's copy has only in-frame clones and lacks some. V and J calls and clone size are those listed in that table; D and trimming were worked out from the DNA. The sample gives around 300,000 clones, approximately 90% of which show up once; about 3% is in the top ten. The CDR3 spans 19 residues. The germline CDR1 and CDR2 sequences are SGHVS and FQNEAQ. V dropped 5 bases and J dropped 2; count of bases not matched to a gene: 17.

The chain joins TRBV7-8 to TRBJ1-2; 10 bases fit TRBD1. This clonotype was sampled from a woman aged 25 to 39 with active or convalescent COVID-19. Sequences were obtained from peripheral blood. DNA for the CDR3: TGTGCCAGCAGCCCTTCGGGGGGGACAGGGGCTGTTTTGAACTATGGCTACACCTTC. Translated, it gives CASSPSGGTGAVLNYGYTF.